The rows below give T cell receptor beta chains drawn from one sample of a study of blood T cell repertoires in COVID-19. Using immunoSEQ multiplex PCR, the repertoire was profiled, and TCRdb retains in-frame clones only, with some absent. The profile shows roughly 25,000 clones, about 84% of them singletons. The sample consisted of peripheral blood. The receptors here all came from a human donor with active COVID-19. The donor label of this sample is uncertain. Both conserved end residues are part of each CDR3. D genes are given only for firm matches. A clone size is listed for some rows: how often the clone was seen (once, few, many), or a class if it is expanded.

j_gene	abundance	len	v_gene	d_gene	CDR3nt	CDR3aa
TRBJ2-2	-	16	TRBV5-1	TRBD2	TGCGCCAGCACCGGCGAAGCGGGAGGGGGCACCGGGGAGCTGTTTTTT	CASTGEAGGGTGELFF
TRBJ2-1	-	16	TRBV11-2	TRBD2	TGTGCCAGCAGCTTGACCTCTAGCGGGGGGGCCAATGAGCAGTTCTTC	CASSLTSSGGANEQFF
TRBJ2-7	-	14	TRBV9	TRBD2	TGTGCCAGCAGCGAATGGACTAGCGGCCACGAGCAGTACTTC	CASSEWTSGHEQYF
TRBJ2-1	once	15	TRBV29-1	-	TGCAGCGTCCCCAGGGAAGGACGATCCTACAATGAGCAGTTCTTC	CSVPREGRSYNEQFF
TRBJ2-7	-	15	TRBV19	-	TGTGCCAGTAGTCGAAACAGGTTCCTCTCCTACGAGCAGTACTTC	CASSRNRFLSYEQYF
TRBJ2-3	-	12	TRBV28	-	TGTGCCAGCAGCTTTCGCACAGATACGCAGTATTTT	CASSFRTDTQYF
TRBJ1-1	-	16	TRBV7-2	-	TGTGCCAGCAGCCCTGTTCTAGGATTCGGGGAGTCCATGGCTTTCTTT	CASSPVLGFGESMAFF
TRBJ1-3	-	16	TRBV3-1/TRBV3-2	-	TGTGCCAGCAGCCATTGGTCAGGCAGAAGTGAAAACACCATATATTTT	CASSHWSGRSENTIYF
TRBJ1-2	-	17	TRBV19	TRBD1	TGTGCCAGTAGTCCCCCTCCGGGCAGGGACAGGGCTTATGGCTACACCTTC	CASSPPPGRDRAYGYTF
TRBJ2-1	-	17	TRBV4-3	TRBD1	TGCGCCAGCAGCCGCCTAACCGGGACAGGGGGCTTGGATGAGCAGTTCTTC	CASSRLTGTGGLDEQFF
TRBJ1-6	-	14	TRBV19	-	TGTGCCAGTAGTCTTCTCCCCCAGGGTTCACCCCTCCACTTT	CASSLLPQGSPLHF
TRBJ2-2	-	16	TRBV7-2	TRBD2	TGTGCCAGCAGCTTGAGGGGACTAACCTCCACCGGGGAGCTGTTTTTT	CASSLRGLTSTGELFF
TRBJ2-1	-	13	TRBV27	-	TGTGCCAGCAGTTTTTCCCGGCAGGGGGGACAGTTCTTC	CASSFSRQGGQFF
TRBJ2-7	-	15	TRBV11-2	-	TGTGCCAGCAGCTCAGGTCCTTCCTGGGCCTACGAGCAGTACTTC	CASSSGPSWAYEQYF
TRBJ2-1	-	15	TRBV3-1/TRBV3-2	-	TGTGCCAGCAGCCAAGTTGCGGTAGGGGCCAATGAGCAGTTCTTC	CASSQVAVGANEQFF
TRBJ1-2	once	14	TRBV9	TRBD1	TGTGCCAGCAGCGAGACAGGGTACACGGATGGCTACACCTTC	CASSETGYTDGYTF
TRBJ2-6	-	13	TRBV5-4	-	TGTGCCAGCAGCTTCGGTGGGGCCAACGTCCTGACTTTC	CASSFGGANVLTF
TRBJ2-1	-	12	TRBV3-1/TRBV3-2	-	TGTGCCAGCAGCCGAGGGTACAATGAGCAGTTCTTC	CASSRGYNEQFF
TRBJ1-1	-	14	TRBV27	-	TGTGCCAGCAGTTCGTTAAACTCGAACACTGAAGCTTTCTTT	CASSSLNSNTEAFF
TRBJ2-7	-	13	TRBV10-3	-	TGTGCCATCAGTGAGGGCCCCCCAGACGAGCAGTACTTC	CAISEGPPDEQYF
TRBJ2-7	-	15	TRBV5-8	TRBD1	TGTGCCAGCAGGTTTCGACAGGGACGATCCTACGAGCAGTACTTC	CASRFRQGRSYEQYF
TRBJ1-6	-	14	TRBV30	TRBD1	TGTGCCTGGAGTACGGGACAGGCGGGTTCACCCCTCCACTTT	CAWSTGQAGSPLHF
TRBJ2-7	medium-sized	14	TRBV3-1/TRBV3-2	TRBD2	TGTGCCAGCAGCCACGCTAGCGGATCCTACGAGCAGTACTTC	CASSHASGSYEQYF
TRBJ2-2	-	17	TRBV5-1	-	TGCGCCAGCAGCTCTCTAGTCGGGGTTGACGACACCGGGGAGCTGTTTTTT	CASSSLVGVDDTGELFF
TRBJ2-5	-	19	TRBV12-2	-	TGTGCAAGTCGCTTAGCGTCGTCGGCGGGGGGGCGTCGGCAAGAGACCCAGTACTTC	CASRLASSAGGRRQETQYF
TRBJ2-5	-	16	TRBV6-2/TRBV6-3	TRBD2	TGTGCCAGCAGTTACCAAGCGGGGGCGGTCCAAGAGACCCAGTACTTC	CASSYQAGAVQETQYF
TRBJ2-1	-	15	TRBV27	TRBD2	TGTGCCAACGGGCCGTGGCGGGAGTTTTACAATGAGCAGTTCTTC	CANGPWREFYNEQFF
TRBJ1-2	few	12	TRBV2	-	TGTGCCAGCCTGGGGGCGCTGGTTGGCTACACCTTC	CASLGALVGYTF
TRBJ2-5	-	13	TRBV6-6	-	TGTGCCAGCAGTAGGACAGAGCAAGAGACCCAGTACTTC	CASSRTEQETQYF
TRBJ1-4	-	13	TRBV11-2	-	TGTGCCAGCGGATCTGAGCGGGGAGAAAAACTGTTTTTT	CASGSERGEKLFF
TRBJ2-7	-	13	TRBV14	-	TGTGCCAGCAGCCAAGATCGGGGGTACGAGCAGTACTTC	CASSQDRGYEQYF
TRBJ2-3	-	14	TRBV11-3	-	TGTGCCAGCAGCTTAGTGGCTAGCACAGATACGCAGTATTTT	CASSLVASTDTQYF
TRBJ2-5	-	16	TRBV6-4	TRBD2	TGTGCCAGCAGTGCCGGCGGGGGGGGAGGTCACGAGACCCAGTACTTC	CASSAGGGGGHETQYF
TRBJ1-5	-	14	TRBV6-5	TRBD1	TGTGCCAGCAGCCGGGGGACAGGTTGGGAGGCCCAGCATTTT	CASSRGTGWEAQHF
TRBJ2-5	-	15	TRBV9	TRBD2	TGTGCCAGCAGCTGGACTAGCGGGGCCCAAGAGACCCAGTACTTC	CASSWTSGAQETQYF
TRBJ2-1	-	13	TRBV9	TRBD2	TGTGCCAGCAGCTTACTAGCGGGAGGCGAGCAGTTCTTC	CASSLLAGGEQFF
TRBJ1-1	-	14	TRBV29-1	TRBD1	TGCAGCGCGCTCGGGGACAGGGAGACAGCTGAAGCTTTCTTT	CSALGDRETAEAFF
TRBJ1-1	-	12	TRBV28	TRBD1	TGTGCCAGCAGTTCTAACAGGGGGCCGACTTTCTTT	CASSSNRGPTFF
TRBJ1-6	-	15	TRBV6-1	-	TGTGCCAGCAGTGAAGTGGAGGGTTCTAATTCACCCCTCCACTTT	CASSEVEGSNSPLHF
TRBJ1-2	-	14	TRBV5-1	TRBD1	TGCGCCAGCAGCGAGGACAGGCTGAACTATGGCTACACCTTC	CASSEDRLNYGYTF
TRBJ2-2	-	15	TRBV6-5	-	TGTGCCAGCAGCCCCGATCGGCTAGCCACCGGGGAGCTGTTTTTT	CASSPDRLATGELFF
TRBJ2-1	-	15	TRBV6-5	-	TGTGCCAGCAGTTACGGCAGGTCCCTTTACAATGAGCAGTTCTTC	CASSYGRSLYNEQFF
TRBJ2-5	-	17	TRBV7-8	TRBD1	TGTGCCAGCAGCTTATGGGGGACAGGGGTCGAAGGGGAGACCCAGTACTTC	CASSLWGTGVEGETQYF
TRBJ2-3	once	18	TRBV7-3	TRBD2	TGTGCCAGCAGCCTACATAGCCCGACTAGCACGAGAGGGAGTACGCAGTATTTT	CASSLHSPTSTRGSTQYF